A selection of T cell receptor beta chains follows, all from one sample in a study of cytomegalovirus exposure and HLA in healthy donors. Clones were read by immunoSEQ multiplex PCR, and TCRdb kept only the in-frame ones, dropping some. Its listing shows some 48,000 clones. The sample comprised PBMCs. Source of these receptors: a middle-aged man in good health and CMV-seropositive. Each CDR3 is given with its conserved first and last residue. A D gene is named only where the DNA matches it firmly.

TRBJ1-5 15 TRBD1 TRBV5-6 CASSWRTGVDQPQHF
TRBJ2-5 16 . TRBV6-1 CASSELDRAYQETQYF
TRBJ2-1 16 . TRBV19 CASSIDGVGAYNEQFF
TRBJ2-1 18 TRBD2 TRBV4-2 CASSPSSLAGATYNEQFF
TRBJ1-5 14 TRBD1 TRBV7-9 CASSQDRESQPQHF
TRBJ1-1 14 . TRBV5-6 CASSLGLGSTEAFF
TRBJ2-7 15 TRBD1 TRBV19 CASSRETGASHEQYF
TRBJ1-1 15 . TRBV5-1 CASSLGGLGDTEAFF
TRBJ1-3 15 TRBD1 TRBV9 CASSVGQDSGNTIYF
TRBJ2-7 16 TRBD1 TRBV15 CATSRDRGQGTYEQYF
TRBJ1-2 10 . TRBV2 CASRGGGYTF
TRBJ1-6 15 TRBD1 TRBV27 CASSPRTGYNSPLHF
TRBJ2-4 14 . TRBV7-3 CASSLTSGQNIQYF
TRBJ2-2 14 TRBD2 TRBV6-5 CASKRGGSTGELFF
TRBJ1-1 13 . TRBV5-1 CASSPGQNTEAFF
TRBJ2-1 14 TRBD1 TRBV28 CASLGTGSYNEQFF
TRBJ2-7 15 . TRBV13 CASSLGLGAAYEQYF
TRBJ2-5 16 . TRBV7-7 CASSVGAGNFRETQYF
TRBJ1-5 14 . TRBV30 CAWSLSSGGQPQHF
TRBJ2-4 14 . TRBV19 CASSMGGRGDIQYF
TRBJ1-3 14 . TRBV2 CARSQGDSGNTIYF
TRBJ2-5 15 . TRBV5-1 CASSPRAGAEETQYF
TRBJ1-6 13 . TRBV27 CASSLQGNSPLHF
TRBJ2-4 16 TRBD1 TRBV7-9 CASSTDRAKAKNIQYF
TRBJ1-6 12 . TRBV30 CAWSVARSPLHF
TRBJ1-1 12 . TRBV27 CATRGLNTEAFF
TRBJ2-2 16 . TRBV2 CASSVAGQPNTGELFF
TRBJ1-1 15 TRBD1 TRBV18 CASSPTGQVNTEAFF
TRBJ1-4 15 . TRBV5-1 CASSLGGPSQEKLFF
TRBJ2-2 14 . TRBV28 CASSSPQGTGELFF
TRBJ2-2 16 TRBD2 TRBV7-9 CASSFGSGVNTGELFF
TRBJ1-5 13 . TRBV2 CAIRAGVSQPQHF
TRBJ2-3 15 . TRBV6-5 CASSYTSTVGDTQYF
TRBJ1-5 13 . TRBV25-1 CASSGRAPEPQHF
TRBJ2-3 15 TRBD1 TRBV29-1 CSGKPGQGGTDTQYF
TRBJ2-5 14 TRBD1 TRBV29-1 CSARDRTYQETQYF
TRBJ2-7 14 TRBD2 TRBV6-1 CASTKERGPYEQYF
TRBJ2-1 16 . TRBV6-1 CASSEEMGLAYNEQFF
TRBJ1-2 13 . TRBV30 CAWTATNNYGYTF
TRBJ1-5 13 . TRBV10-3 CAIMGQQGQPQHF
TRBJ2-5 15 . TRBV5-4 CASSSATGPQETQYF
TRBJ2-5 13 . TRBV5-1 CASSVQEEETQYF
TRBJ2-1 16 TRBD2 TRBV5-1 CASSFLSGGAANEQFF
TRBJ2-7 14 . TRBV18 CASSPTLSSYEQYF
TRBJ1-2 14 TRBD1 TRBV25-1 CASSGTRQGGGYTF
TRBJ2-3 13 TRBD2 TRBV27 CASSPTSEGTQYF
TRBJ1-6 15 . TRBV6-6 CASSRGGPANSPLHF
TRBJ1-5 13 TRBD1 TRBV19 CASIGTDNQPQHF
TRBJ2-5 15 TRBD2 TRBV10-2 CASTPTSGRGETQYF
TRBJ2-7 13 . TRBV7-9 CASSFSLKIEQYF
TRBJ2-3 14 TRBD1 TRBV7-3 CASSLQGTTDTQYF
TRBJ2-3 15 TRBD2 TRBV28 CASSLSAGAGDTQYF
TRBJ1-6 15 . TRBV7-9 CASAGSGSYNSPLHF